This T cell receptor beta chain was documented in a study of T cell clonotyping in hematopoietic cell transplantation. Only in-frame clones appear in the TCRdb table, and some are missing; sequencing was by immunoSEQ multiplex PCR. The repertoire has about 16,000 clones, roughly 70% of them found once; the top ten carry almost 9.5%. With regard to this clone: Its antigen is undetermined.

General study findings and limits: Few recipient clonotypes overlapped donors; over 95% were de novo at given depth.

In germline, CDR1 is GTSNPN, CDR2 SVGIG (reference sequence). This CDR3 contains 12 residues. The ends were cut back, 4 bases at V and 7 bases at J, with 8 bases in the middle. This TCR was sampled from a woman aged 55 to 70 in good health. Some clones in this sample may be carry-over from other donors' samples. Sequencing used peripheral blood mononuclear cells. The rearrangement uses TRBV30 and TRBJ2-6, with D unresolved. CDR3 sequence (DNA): TGTGCCTGGAAGGCGGACGCCAACGTCCTGACTTTC. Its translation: CAWKADANVLTF.